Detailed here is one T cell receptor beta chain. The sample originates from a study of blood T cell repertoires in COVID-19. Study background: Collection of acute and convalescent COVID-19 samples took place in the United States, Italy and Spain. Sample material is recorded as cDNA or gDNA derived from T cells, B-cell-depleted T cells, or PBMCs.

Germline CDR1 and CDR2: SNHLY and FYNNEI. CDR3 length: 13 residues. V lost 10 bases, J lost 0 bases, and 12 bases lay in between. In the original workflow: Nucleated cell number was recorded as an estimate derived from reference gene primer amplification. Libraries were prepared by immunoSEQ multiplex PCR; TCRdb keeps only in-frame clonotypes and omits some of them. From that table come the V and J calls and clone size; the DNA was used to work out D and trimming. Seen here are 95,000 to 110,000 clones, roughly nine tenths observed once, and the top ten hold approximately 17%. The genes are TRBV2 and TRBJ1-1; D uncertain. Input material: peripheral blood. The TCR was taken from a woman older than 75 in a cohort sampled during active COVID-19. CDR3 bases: TGTGCCACCACAGAGTTAATGAACACTGAAGCTTTCTTT. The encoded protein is CATTELMNTEAFF.